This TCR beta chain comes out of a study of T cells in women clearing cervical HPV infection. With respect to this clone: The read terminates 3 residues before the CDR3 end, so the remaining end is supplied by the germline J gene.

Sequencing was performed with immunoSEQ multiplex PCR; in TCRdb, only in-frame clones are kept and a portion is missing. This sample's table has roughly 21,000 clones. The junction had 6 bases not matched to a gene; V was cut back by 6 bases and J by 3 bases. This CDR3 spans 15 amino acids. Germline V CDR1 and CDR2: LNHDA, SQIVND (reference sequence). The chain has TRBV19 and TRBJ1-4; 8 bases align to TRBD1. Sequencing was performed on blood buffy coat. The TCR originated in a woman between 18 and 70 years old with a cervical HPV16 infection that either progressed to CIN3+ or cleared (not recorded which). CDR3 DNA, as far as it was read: TGTGCCAGTAGATTGGACAGGGACCCTAATGAAAAA. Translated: CASRLDRDPNEK. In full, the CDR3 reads CASRLDRDPNEKLFF.